These T cell receptor beta chains were read from a single sample in a study of T cell clones after liver transplantation. Here immunoSEQ multiplex PCR was the method, and the copy in TCRdb shows in-frame clones only, minus some. The top ten hold about 10% of the sample, which has over 45,000 clones, approximately 71% seen once. Material: CD4+ T cells from blood, obtained roughly 56 months after liver transplant. These receptors were obtained from a human patient who received a liver transplant. Some of the T cells might come from the graft donor. Both conserved end residues are part of each CDR3. D genes are given only for firm matches. Some rows have no size entry. The others give once, few or many, or a class for an expanded clone.

clone_size	j_call	v_call	d_call	cdr3_aa	cdr3_nt
few	TRBJ1-6	TRBV6-1	-	CASSDPSRVTLHF	TGTGCCAGCAGTGATCCCAGTCGAGTAACCCTCCACTTT
-	TRBJ1-6	TRBV7-2	TRBD1	CASSINGQGAGSPLHF	TGTGCCAGCAGCATCAACGGACAGGGGGCGGGTTCACCCCTCCACTTT
few	TRBJ1-1	TRBV10-1	-	CASSDSTGMNTEAFF	TGCGCCAGCAGTGATTCGACGGGGATGAACACTGAAGCTTTCTTT
-	TRBJ2-5	TRBV15	TRBD1	CATSKTTGPTQYF	TGTGCCACCAGCAAAACGACAGGGCCGACCCAGTACTTC
-	TRBJ2-7	TRBV5-4	TRBD1	CASSTGQGYEQYF	TGTGCCAGCAGCACCGGACAGGGCTACGAGCAGTACTTC
-	TRBJ1-1	TRBV9	-	CASSFGFEDAEAFF	TGTGCCAGCAGCTTCGGCTTTGAGGACGCTGAAGCTTTCTTT
-	TRBJ2-3	TRBV25-1	-	CASSVSSDTQYF	TGTGCCAGCAGTGTTAGTTCAGATACGCAGTATTTT
-	TRBJ1-1	TRBV28	TRBD1	CASSFMQGAGNTEAFF	TGTGCCAGCAGTTTTATGCAGGGGGCGGGAAACACTGAAGCTTTCTTT
-	TRBJ1-5	TRBV7-2	-	CASRSDPKGPQHF	TGTGCCAGCAGATCGGACCCTAAGGGGCCCCAGCATTTT
-	TRBJ1-6	TRBV19	-	CASSIWVGDSPLHF	TGTGCCAGTAGTATTTGGGTAGGGGATTCACCCCTCCACTTT
medium-sized	TRBJ1-6	TRBV5-6	-	CASSFVSSYNSPLHF	TGTGCCAGCAGCTTCGTGAGCTCCTATAATTCACCCCTCCACTTT
few	TRBJ1-6	TRBV7-8	TRBD1	CASSWTGDSPLHF	TGTGCCAGCAGCTGGACAGGGGATTCACCCCTCCACTTT
few	TRBJ2-5	TRBV20-1	-	CSARAGETQYF	TGCAGTGCTAGGGCGGGGGAGACCCAGTACTTC
-	TRBJ1-3	TRBV30	-	CAWSKRRVSGNTIYF	TGTGCCTGGAGTAAAAGGCGGGTCTCTGGAAACACCATATATTTT
few	TRBJ2-3	TRBV2	-	CASKSVTADTQYF	TGTGCCAGCAAATCGGTGACGGCAGATACGCAGTATTTT
-	TRBJ2-3	TRBV5-1	-	CASSLVQGADTQYF	TGCGCCAGCAGCTTGGTACAGGGAGCAGATACGCAGTATTTT
-	TRBJ2-1	TRBV6-5	-	CASSPRLGDEQFF	TGTGCCAGCAGTCCCCGCTTGGGGGATGAGCAGTTCTTC
once	TRBJ2-7	TRBV25-1	-	CASSDSNYEQYF	TGTGCCAGCAGTGATTCAAATTACGAGCAGTACTTC
-	TRBJ1-4	TRBV19	-	CASSYLGGGGRGEKLFF	TGTGCCAGCTCCTACCTGGGTGGTGGCGGCCGAGGGGAAAAACTGTTTTTT
-	TRBJ1-5	TRBV7-2	-	CASSLEGVQPQHF	TGTGCCAGCAGCTTAGAGGGAGTCCAGCCCCAGCATTTT
few	TRBJ2-7	TRBV4-2	TRBD1	CASSQGPGGTGYEQYF	TGTGCCAGCAGCCAAGGCCCAGGGGGAACGGGGTACGAGCAGTACTTC
-	TRBJ2-2	TRBV6-7	-	CASSYEKGGTGELFF	TGTGCCAGCAGTTACGAGAAAGGGGGAACCGGGGAGCTGTTTTTT
-	TRBJ1-6	TRBV5-1	-	CASSLDGFNSPLHF	TGCGCCAGCAGCTTGGATGGTTTTAATTCACCCCTCCACTTT
few	TRBJ2-7	TRBV30	TRBD1	CAVGPTGVSYEQYF	TGTGCTGTCGGCCCCACAGGGGTTTCCTACGAGCAGTACTTC
-	TRBJ2-7	TRBV19	TRBD1	CASSGQGARISYEQYF	TGTGCCAGTAGTGGACAGGGGGCAAGAATTTCCTACGAGCAGTACTTC
-	TRBJ2-3	TRBV7-3	TRBD1	CASSLASGGGRADTQYF	TGTGCCAGCAGCTTAGCCTCAGGGGGCGGCAGAGCAGATACGCAGTATTTT
-	TRBJ1-5	TRBV19	-	CASKDSYSNQPQHF	TGTGCCAGTAAGGACAGCTATAGCAATCAGCCCCAGCATTTT
-	TRBJ2-4	TRBV5-5	-	CASSLAGEKNIQYF	TGTGCCAGCAGCTTAGCCGGAGAGAAAAACATTCAGTACTTC
few	TRBJ2-3	TRBV7-2	TRBD2	CASSTPAGGGDTQYF	TGTGCCAGCAGCACGCCAGCGGGGGGGGGAGATACGCAGTATTTT
few	TRBJ2-7	TRBV19	TRBD2	CASSIRGGHYEQYF	TGTGCCAGTAGTATACGGGGGGGCCATTACGAGCAGTACTTC
-	TRBJ1-4	TRBV2	-	CASRGRVEKLFF	TGTGCCAGCAGGGGGAGGGTGGAAAAACTGTTTTTT
-	TRBJ1-4	TRBV7-9	-	CASSLGHVNEKLFF	TGTGCCAGCAGCTTAGGACACGTAAATGAAAAACTGTTTTTT
-	TRBJ1-2	TRBV4-1	-	CASSQGREQNYGYTF	TGCGCCAGCAGCCAAGGGCGGGAGCAAAACTATGGCTACACCTTC
-	TRBJ1-1	TRBV18	-	CASSLSKNSEAFF	TGTGCCAGCTCGCTCTCGAAGAATTCGGAAGCTTTCTTT
once	TRBJ2-7	TRBV5-6	TRBD2	CASSSIAGGWDEQYF	TGTGCCAGCAGCTCAATAGCGGGGGGCTGGGACGAGCAGTACTTC
-	TRBJ2-7	TRBV2	-	CASSRDTSYEQYF	TGTGCCAGCAGTCGGGACACTTCCTACGAGCAGTACTTC
-	TRBJ1-2	TRBV4-1	TRBD1	CASSQGSQGAYGYTF	TGCGCCAGCAGCCAAGGGTCGCAGGGGGCCTATGGCTACACCTTC
-	TRBJ2-2	TRBV2	TRBD1	CASSEGQFQTGELFF	TGTGCCAGCAGTGAGGGACAGTTTCAGACCGGGGAGCTGTTTTTT
-	TRBJ1-1	TRBV18	-	CASSPRQSNTEAFF	TGTGCCAGCTCACCTCGACAGTCGAACACTGAAGCTTTCTTT
-	TRBJ1-2	TRBV7-3	TRBD1	CASSLSPDRGGGYTF	TGTGCCAGCAGCCTTAGCCCGGACAGGGGAGGTGGCTACACCTTC
-	TRBJ1-2	TRBV9	-	CASSVERQTTF	TGTGCCAGCAGCGTAGAGAGACAAACGACCTTC
-	TRBJ2-3	TRBV5-6	-	CASSLDYTDTQYF	TGTGCCAGCTCCTTGGACTACACAGATACGCAGTATTTT
few	TRBJ1-3	TRBV4-1	-	CASSQPQVAGNTIYF	TGCGCCAGCAGCCAGCCCCAGGTTGCCGGAAACACCATATATTTT
-	TRBJ2-2	TRBV6-5	TRBD2	CATRLAGGPGELFF	TGTGCCACAAGACTAGCGGGGGGGCCCGGGGAGCTGTTTTTT
few	TRBJ2-7	TRBV5-1	TRBD2	CASSPLAGGTYEQYF	TGCGCCAGCAGCCCCCTAGCGGGGGGAACCTACGAGCAGTACTTC
-	TRBJ1-1	TRBV5-6	TRBD1	CASRFTGEWNTEAFF	TGTGCCAGCAGGTTTACAGGGGAATGGAACACTGAAGCTTTCTTT
few	TRBJ1-2	TRBV7-8	-	CASSFSEQGDGYTF	TGTGCCAGCAGCTTTTCCGAACAGGGAGACGGCTACACCTTC
-	TRBJ2-1	TRBV4-1	-	CASSQEEVWSNEQFF	TGCGCCAGCAGCCAAGAAGAGGTGTGGAGCAATGAGCAGTTCTTC
-	TRBJ2-2	TRBV11-2	-	CASSLEMGLPNTGELFF	TGTGCCAGCAGCTTAGAGATGGGGCTACCGAACACCGGGGAGCTGTTTTTT
-	TRBJ2-7	TRBV4-1	-	CASSQPRGGPSGEQYF	TGCGCCAGCAGCCAGCCTAGGGGGGGACCCTCTGGGGAGCAGTACTTC
-	TRBJ2-7	TRBV5-1	TRBD1	CASSLRQGIYEQYF	TGCGCCAGCAGCTTAAGACAGGGGATCTACGAGCAGTACTTC
once	TRBJ2-2	TRBV5-1	-	CASSFLGNTGELFF	TGCGCCAGCAGCTTTCTAGGTAACACCGGGGAGCTGTTTTTT
-	TRBJ2-1	TRBV13	-	CASSLRDTNNEQFF	TGTGCCAGCAGCTTACGGGACACAAACAATGAGCAGTTCTTC
-	TRBJ1-3	TRBV5-6	-	CASSFRSSGNTIYF	TGTGCCAGCAGCTTCCGGTCTTCAGGAAACACCATATATTTT